This TCR beta chain was recovered during a study of blood T cell repertoires in COVID-19. About the study: Sources were T cells, B-cell-depleted T cells, or PBMCs; the material itself was cDNA or gDNA.

Here immunoSEQ multiplex PCR was the method, and the copy in TCRdb shows in-frame clones only, minus some. Seen here are 80,000 or so clones, roughly 91% observed once, and the top ten hold about 1%. CDR3 size: 16 residues. Trimming left V 2 bases short and J 6 bases short, with 19 bases between. Germline CDR1 reads SGHVS; CDR2 reads FQNEAQ. This chain joins TRBV7-8 and TRBJ2-5; D might be TRBD2 (5 bases). The TCR comes from a woman between 45 and 65 years old in a cohort sampled during active COVID-19. The sample comprised peripheral blood. Here the CDR3 reads CASSLPLAGPKQTQYF. Written as DNA, the CDR3 is TGTGCCAGCAGCTTACCCCTGGCGGGCCCGAAGCAGACCCAGTACTTC.